This T cell receptor (beta chain) is drawn from a study of T cells after yellow fever vaccination. Study-wide results and limits: A faster peak, day 5 versus 15, was reached by the weaker secondary response. Reappearing after the booster were most of the clones from primary vaccination (approximately 96% CD4, about 87% CD8).

For this clonotype: Its cognate antigen is unknown.

CDR3 length: 13 residues. Germline V CDR1 and CDR2: PRHDT, FYEKMQ (reference sequence). V was pared by 7 bases and J by 11 bases, with 19 bases between. A universal primer site and UMIs were added as TCR cDNA was made by 5'RACE template switching. Via MiXCR, TCRdb re-called the 5' RACE reads, giving one row per CDR3 protein. The sample contains some 320,000 distinct CDR3 sequences, 3.5% to 5% of which appear only once. This clonotype was sampled from a young man who received the YFV17D yellow fever vaccine. The chain uses TRBV13 and TRBJ2-3; the D gene is possibly TRBD2 (5 bases). Source: PBMCs, taken 15 days after the yellow fever booster vaccination. The CDR3 loop is CASMRAQILLQYF. The DNA of the CDR3 is TGTGCCAGCATGCGGGCACAGATACTCCTGCAGTATTTT. Filled out from reference TRBV13 and TRBJ2-3, the complete variable domain reads AAGVIQSPRHLIKEKRETATLKCYPIPRHDTVYWYQQGPGQDPQFLISFYEKMQSDKGSIPDRFSAQQFSDYHSELNMSSLELGDSALYFCASMRAQILLQYFGPGTRLTVL.